This entry concerns a single T cell receptor beta chain. Its antigen is not known. These data belong to a study of beta chain features in type 1 diabetes. General study results and limits: Comparison showed that naive, central memory and Treg TCRB repertoires appeared more similar among patients than among healthy donors.

The sequenced template was cDNA made from the entire isolated RNA. Sequenced naive, central memory and regulatory T cell samples produced an average of around 3.8 million reads. Libraries were prepared by immunoSEQ multiplex PCR; TCRdb keeps only in-frame clonotypes and omits some of them. The table includes about 320,000 clones, roughly 15% detected once. Trimming cost V 0 bases and J 5 bases, with 4 bases left between them. This CDR3 has 13 amino acids. Germline V gene lookup returns CDR1 MNHNY and CDR2 SVGAGI (reference sequence). The source material was central memory CD4+ T cells from blood. The receptor was derived from a man aged 30 to 39 in good health. The chain carries TRBV6-6 and TRBJ2-2; D is undetermined. CDR3 nucleotides: TGTGCCAGCAGTTACTCGAGGACCGGGGAGCTGTTTTTT. This translates into CASSYSRTGELFF.